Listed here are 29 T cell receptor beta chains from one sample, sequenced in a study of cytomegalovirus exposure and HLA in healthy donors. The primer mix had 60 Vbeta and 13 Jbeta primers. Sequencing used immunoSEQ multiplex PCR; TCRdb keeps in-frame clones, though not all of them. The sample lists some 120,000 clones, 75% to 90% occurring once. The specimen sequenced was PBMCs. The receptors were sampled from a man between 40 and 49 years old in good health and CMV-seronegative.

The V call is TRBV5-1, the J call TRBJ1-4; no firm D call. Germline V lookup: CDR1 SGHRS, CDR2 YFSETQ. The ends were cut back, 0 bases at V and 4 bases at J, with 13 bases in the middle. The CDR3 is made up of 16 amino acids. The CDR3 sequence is CASSLEVAGVNEKLFF. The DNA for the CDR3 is TGCGCCAGCAGCTTGGAAGTGGCGGGCGTTAATGAAAAACTGTTTTTT.

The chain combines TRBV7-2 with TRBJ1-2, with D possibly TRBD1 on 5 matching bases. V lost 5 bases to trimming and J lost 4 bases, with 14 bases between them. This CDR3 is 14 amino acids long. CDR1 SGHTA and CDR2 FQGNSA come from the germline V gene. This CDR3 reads CASSMDNLGYGYTF. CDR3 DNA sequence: TGTGCCAGCAGCATGGACAATCTCGGCTATGGCTACACCTTC.

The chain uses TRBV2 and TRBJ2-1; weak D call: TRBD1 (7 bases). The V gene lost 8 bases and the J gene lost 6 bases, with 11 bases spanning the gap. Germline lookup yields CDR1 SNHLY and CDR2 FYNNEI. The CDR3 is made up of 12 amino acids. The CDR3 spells CASRQGLNEQFF. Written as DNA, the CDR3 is TGTGCCAGCCGACAGGGACTCAATGAGCAGTTCTTC.

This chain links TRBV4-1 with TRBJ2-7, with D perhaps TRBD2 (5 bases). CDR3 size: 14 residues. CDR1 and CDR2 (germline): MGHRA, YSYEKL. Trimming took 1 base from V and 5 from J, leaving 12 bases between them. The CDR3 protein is CASSQGPDGDEQYF. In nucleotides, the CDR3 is TGCGCCAGCAGCCAAGGTCCAGACGGGGACGAGCAGTACTTC.

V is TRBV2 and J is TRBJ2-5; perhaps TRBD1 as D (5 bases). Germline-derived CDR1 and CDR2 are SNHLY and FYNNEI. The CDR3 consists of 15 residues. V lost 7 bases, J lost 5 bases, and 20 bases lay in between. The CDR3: CASKVDRQGRETQYF. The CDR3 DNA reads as TGTGCCAGCAAAGTCGACCGGCAGGGCCGGGAGACCCAGTACTTC.

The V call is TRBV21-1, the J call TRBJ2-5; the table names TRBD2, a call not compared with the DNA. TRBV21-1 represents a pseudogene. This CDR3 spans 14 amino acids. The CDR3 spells CASSKAGVGETQYF. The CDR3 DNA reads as TGTGCCAGCAGCAAAGCGGGAGTGGGGGAGACCCAGTACTTC.

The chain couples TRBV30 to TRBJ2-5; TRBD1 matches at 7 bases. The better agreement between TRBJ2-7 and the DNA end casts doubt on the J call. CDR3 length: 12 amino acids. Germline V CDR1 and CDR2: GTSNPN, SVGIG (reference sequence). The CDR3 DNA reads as TGTGCCTGGAGGCAGGGGGCCTACGAGCAGTACTTC. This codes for CAWRQGAYEQYF.

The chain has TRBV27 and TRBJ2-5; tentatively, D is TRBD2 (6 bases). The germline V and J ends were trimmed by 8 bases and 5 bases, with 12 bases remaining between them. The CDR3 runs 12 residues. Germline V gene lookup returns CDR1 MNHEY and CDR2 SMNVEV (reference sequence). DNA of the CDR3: TGTGCCAGCCGGGACTCCTGGGAGACCCAGTACTTC. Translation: CASRDSWETQYF.

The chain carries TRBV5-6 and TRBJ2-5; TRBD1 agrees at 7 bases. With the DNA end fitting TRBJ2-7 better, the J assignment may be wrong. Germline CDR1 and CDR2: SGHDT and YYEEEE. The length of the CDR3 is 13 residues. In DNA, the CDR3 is TGTGCCAGCAGTAGACAGGGAAGCTACGAGCAGTACTTC. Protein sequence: CASSRQGSYEQYF.

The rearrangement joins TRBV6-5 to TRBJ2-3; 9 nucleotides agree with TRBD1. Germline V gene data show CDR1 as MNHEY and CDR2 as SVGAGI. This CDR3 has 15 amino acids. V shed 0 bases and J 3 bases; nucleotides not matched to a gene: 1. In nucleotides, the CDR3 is TGTGCCAGCAGTTACTCCGGGACAGGGACAGATACGCAGTATTTT. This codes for CASSYSGTGTDTQYF.

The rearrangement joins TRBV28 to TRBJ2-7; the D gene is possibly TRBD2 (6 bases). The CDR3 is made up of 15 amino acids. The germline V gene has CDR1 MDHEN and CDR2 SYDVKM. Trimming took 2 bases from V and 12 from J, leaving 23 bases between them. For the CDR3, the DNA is TGTGCCAGCAGTTTACGGGAATCCGGGACCGGGAGTCGGTACTTC. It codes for CASSLRESGTGSRYF.

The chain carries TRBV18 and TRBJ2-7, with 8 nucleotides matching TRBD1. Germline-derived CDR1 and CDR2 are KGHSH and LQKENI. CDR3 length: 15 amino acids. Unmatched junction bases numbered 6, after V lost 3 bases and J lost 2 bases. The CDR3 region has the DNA TGTGCCAGCTCACCCTCCGGACAGGGAGCCTACGAGCAGTACTTC. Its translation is CASSPSGQGAYEQYF.

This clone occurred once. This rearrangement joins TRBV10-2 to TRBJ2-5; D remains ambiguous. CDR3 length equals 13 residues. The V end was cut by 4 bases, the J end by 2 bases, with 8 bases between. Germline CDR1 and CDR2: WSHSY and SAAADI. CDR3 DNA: TGCGCCAGCAGTGTGCAGACTCAAGAGACCCAGTACTTC. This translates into CASSVQTQETQYF.

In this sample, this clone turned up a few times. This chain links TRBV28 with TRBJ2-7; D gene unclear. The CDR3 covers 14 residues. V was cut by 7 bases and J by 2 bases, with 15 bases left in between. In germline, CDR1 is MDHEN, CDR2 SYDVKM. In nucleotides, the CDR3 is TGTGCCAGCACCCGCGGTGGAACTACCTACGAGCAGTACTTC. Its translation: CASTRGGTTYEQYF.

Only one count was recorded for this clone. CDR3 in DNA: TGTGCCAGCAGCCCCCGACAAACAGATACGCAGTATTTT. Amino acid sequence: CASSPRQTDTQYF. The V gene is TRBV28, the J gene TRBJ2-3, with unresolved D. V gave up 6 bases and J gave up 3 bases, with 10 bases separating them. The CDR3 is 13 residues long. Germline V gives CDR1 MDHEN, CDR2 SYDVKM.

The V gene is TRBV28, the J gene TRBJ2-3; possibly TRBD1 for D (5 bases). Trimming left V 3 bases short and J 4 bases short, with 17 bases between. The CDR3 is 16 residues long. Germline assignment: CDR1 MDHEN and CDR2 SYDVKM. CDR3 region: CASSLGQGRQADTQYF. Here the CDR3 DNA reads TGTGCCAGCAGTTTGGGGCAGGGTCGTCAGGCAGATACGCAGTATTTT.

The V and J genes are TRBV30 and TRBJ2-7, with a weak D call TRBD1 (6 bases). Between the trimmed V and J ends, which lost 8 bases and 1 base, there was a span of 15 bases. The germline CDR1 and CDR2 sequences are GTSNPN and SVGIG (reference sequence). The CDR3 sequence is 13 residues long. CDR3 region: CAGGRTASYEQYF. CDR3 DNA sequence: TGTGCCGGAGGTCGGACAGCTTCCTACGAGCAGTACTTC.

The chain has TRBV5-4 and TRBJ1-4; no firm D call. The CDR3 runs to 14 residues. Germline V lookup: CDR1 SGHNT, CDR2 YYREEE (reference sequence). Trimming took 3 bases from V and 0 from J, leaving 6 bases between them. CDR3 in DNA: TGTGCCAGCAGCTCGGGATCAACTAATGAAAAACTGTTTTTT. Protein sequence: CASSSGSTNEKLFF.

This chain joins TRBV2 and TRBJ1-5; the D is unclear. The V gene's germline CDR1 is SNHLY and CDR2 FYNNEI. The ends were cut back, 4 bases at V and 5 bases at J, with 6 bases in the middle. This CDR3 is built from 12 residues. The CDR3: CASSGRDQPQHF. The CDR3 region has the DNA TGTGCCAGCAGTGGGAGGGATCAGCCCCAGCATTTT.

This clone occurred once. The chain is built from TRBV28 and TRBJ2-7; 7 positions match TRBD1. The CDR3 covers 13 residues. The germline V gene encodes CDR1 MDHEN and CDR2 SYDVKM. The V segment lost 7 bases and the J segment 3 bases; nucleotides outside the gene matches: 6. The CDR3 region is CASKPGGFYEQYF. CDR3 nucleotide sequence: TGTGCCAGCAAACCAGGGGGTTTCTACGAGCAGTACTTC. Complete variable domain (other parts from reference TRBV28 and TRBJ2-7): DVKVTQSSRYLVKRTGEKVFLECVQDMDHENMFWYRQDPGLGLRLIYFSYDVKMKEKGDIPEGYSVSREKKERFSLILESASTNQTSMYLCASKPGGFYEQYFGPGTRLTVT.

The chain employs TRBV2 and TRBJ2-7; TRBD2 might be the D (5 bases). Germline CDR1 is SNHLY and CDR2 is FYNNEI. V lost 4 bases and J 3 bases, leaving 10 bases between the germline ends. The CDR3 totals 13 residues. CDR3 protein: CASSAERNYEQYF. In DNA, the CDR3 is TGTGCCAGCAGTGCTGAGCGGAACTACGAGCAGTACTTC.

The CDR3 sequence is CASSYSSTGRNEQYF. The CDR3, as DNA: TGTGCCAGCAGTTACTCCTCGACAGGGAGAAACGAGCAGTACTTC. The gene calls are TRBV6-5 and TRBJ2-7; 7 bases fit TRBD1. Germline loops: CDR1 MNHEY, CDR2 SVGAGI. This CDR3 region has 15 residues. With V trimmed by 0 bases and J by 5 bases, 7 bases remained unmatched.

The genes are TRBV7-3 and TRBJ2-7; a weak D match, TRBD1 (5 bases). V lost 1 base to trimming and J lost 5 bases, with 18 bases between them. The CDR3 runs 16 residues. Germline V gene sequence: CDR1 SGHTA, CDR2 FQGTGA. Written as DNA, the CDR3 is TGTGCCAGCAGCTTAAACGGCAGGGCCCGGCGAGACGAGCAGTACTTC. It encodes CASSLNGRARRDEQYF.

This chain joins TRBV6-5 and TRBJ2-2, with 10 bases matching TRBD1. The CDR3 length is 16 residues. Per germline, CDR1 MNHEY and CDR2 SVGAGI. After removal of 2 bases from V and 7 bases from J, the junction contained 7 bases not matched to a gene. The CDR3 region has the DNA TGTGCCAGCAGTTACATCGGGGACAGGGGAAACGGGGAGCTGTTTTTT. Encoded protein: CASSYIGDRGNGELFF.

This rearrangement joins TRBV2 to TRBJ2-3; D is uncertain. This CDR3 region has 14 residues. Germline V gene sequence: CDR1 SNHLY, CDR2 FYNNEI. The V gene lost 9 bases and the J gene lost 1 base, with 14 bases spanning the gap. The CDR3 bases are TGTGCCAGTCACGTCTTTGAGGGCACAGATACGCAGTATTTT. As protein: CASHVFEGTDTQYF.

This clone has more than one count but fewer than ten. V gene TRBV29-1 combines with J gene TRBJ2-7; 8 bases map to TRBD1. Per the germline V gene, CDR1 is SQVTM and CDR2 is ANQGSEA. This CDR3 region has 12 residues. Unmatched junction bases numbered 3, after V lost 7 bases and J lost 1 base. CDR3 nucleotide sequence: TGCAGCGCCCAGGGGGCGTCCTACGAGCAGTACTTC. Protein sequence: CSAQGASYEQYF.

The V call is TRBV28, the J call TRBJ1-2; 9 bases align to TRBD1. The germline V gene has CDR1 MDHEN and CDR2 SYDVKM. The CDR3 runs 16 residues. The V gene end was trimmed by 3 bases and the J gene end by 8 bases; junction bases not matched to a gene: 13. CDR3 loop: CASSLGDRGGRVGYTF. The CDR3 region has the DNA TGTGCCAGCAGTTTGGGAGACAGGGGGGGGAGAGTAGGCTACACCTTC.

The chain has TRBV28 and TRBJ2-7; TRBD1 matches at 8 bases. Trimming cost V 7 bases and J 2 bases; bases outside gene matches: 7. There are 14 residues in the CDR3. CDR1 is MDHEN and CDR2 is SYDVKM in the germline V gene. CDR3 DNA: TGTGCCAGCAACTCTGGACAGGGCCCCTACGAGCAGTACTTC. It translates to CASNSGQGPYEQYF.

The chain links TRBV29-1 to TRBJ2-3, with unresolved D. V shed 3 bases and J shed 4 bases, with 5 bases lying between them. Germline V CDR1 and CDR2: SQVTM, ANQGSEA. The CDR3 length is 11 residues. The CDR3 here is CSVEPADTQYF. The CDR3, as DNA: TGCAGCGTTGAGCCGGCAGATACGCAGTATTTT.